The sequence of this TCR beta chain was determined in a study of T cell repertoires in cytomegalovirus infection. Study at large: Signatures in public TCR beta sequences pointed to both CMV infection and matching HLA type.

The CDR3 is 13 amino acids. Trimming removed 0 bases from V and 6 bases from J, with 6 bases in between. The V gene's germline CDR1 is MNHEY and CDR2 SVGAGI. Broader study findings: HLA-C-restricted CMV-specific TCR beta clonotypes were dominant in the ex vivo response. Summed frequency of shared TCR beta families picked out CMV carriers who also had the relevant HLA.

This clonotype was seen a few times. The antigen is undetermined. MiXCR was run by TCRdb on the reads, yielding one entry per CDR3 protein. Among roughly 230,000 distinct CDR3 sequences listed, about 17% were seen once. Material for sequencing was CD8+ T cells from PBMCs. The sequence came from a human donor in good health (CMV status not recorded). Some clones in this sample may be carry-over from other donors' samples. This chain connects TRBV6-5 to TRBJ2-1; unclear D gene. CDR3 loop: CASSYSSVNEQFF. DNA for the CDR3: TGTGCCAGCAGTTACTCGTCGGTCAATGAGCAGTTCTTC.